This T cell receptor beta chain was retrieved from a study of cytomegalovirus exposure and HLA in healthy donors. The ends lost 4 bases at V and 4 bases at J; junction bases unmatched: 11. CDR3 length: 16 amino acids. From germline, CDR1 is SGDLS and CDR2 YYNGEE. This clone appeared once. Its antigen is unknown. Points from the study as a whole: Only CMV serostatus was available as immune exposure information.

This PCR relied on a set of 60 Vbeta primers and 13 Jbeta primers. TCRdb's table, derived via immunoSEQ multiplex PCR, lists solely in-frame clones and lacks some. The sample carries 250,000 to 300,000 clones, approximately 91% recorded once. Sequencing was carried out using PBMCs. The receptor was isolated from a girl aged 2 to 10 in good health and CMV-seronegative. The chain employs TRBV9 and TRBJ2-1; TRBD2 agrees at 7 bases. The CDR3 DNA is TGTGCCAGCAGCCCTAGTGGGGGAGCGGGATACAATGAGCAGTTCTTC. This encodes CASSPSGGAGYNEQFF.